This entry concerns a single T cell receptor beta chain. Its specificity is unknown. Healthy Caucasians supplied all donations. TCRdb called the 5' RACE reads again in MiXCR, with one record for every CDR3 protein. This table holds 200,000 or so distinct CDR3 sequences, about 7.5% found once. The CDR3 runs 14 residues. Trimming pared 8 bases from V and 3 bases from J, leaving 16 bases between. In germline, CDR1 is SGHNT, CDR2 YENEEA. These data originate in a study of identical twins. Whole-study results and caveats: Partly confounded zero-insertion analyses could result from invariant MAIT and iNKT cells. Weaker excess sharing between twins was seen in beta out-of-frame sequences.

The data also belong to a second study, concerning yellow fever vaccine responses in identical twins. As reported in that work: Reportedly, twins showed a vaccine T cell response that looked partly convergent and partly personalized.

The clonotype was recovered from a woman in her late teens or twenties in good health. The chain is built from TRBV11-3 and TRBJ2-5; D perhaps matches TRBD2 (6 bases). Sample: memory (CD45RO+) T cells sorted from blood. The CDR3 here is CASSRAGSEETQYF. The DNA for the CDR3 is TGTGCCAGCTCCAGGGCGGGGTCAGAAGAGACCCAGTACTTC.